The source of this TCR beta chain is a study of cytomegalovirus exposure and HLA in healthy donors. Study results and limitations: In a later analysis, HLA-associated TCR beta chains were more clonally expanded than equally common others. Presence/absence analysis assumed near-uniform sequencing depth across donors. HLA alleles showed associations with fewer than 20,000 TCR beta sequences in a later analysis, at a 0.05 false discovery rate.

This CDR3 spans 12 amino acids. Losses at the gene ends were 7 bases for V and 11 bases for J; bases not matched to a gene: 8. Germline CDR1 and CDR2: MDHEN and SYDVKM. Note on this clone: What it binds is unknown.

Amplification used 60 Vbeta primers and 13 Jbeta primers. Authors' methods: Counted up in a later analysis, unique TCR beta chains came to some 80 million, with around 12 million shared. The table came from immunoSEQ multiplex PCR; TCRdb's copy has only in-frame clones and leaves some out. V, J and clone size were drawn from that table, and D and trimming were deduced from the DNA. The listing contains roughly 100,000 clones. The rearrangement uses TRBV28 and TRBJ1-2; 9 bases align to TRBD1. The sequencing input was PBMCs. The receptor's source is a man aged 40-49 years in good health and CMV-seronegative. The CDR3 spells CASMGTGGGYTF. The CDR3 DNA sequence: TGTGCCAGCATGGGTACAGGGGGCGGGTACACCTTC.